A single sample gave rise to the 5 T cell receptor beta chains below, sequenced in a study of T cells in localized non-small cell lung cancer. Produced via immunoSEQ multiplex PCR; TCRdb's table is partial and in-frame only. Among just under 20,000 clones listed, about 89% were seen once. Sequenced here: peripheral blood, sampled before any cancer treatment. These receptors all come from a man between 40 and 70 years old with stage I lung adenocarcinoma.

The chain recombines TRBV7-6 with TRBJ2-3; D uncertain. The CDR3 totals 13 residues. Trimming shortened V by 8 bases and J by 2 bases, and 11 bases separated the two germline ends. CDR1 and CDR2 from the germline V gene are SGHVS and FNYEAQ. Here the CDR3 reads CASQTILTDTQYF. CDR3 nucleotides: TGTGCCAGCCAGACGATCCTCACAGATACGCAGTATTTT.

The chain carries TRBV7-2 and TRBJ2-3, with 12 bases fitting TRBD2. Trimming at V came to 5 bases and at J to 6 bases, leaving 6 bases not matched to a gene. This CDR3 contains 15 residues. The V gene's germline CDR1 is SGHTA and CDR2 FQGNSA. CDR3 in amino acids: CASSLSSGRVDTQYF. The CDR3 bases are TGTGCCAGCAGCCTTTCTAGCGGGAGGGTTGATACGCAGTATTTT.

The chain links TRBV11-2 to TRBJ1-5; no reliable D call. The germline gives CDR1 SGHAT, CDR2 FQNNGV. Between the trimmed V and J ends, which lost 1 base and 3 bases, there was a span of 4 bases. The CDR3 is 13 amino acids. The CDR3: CASSLGLNQPQHF. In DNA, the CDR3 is TGTGCCAGCAGCTTAGGCCTCAATCAGCCCCAGCATTTT.

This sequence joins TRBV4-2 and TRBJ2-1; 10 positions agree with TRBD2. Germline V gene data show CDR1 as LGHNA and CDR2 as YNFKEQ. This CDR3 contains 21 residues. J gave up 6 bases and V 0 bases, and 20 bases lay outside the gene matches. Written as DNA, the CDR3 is TGTGCCAGCAGCCAAGAAGAAGCCCCCGGACCTCTAGCGGGGGCCCTCAATGAGCAGTTCTTC. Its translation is CASSQEEAPGPLAGALNEQFF.

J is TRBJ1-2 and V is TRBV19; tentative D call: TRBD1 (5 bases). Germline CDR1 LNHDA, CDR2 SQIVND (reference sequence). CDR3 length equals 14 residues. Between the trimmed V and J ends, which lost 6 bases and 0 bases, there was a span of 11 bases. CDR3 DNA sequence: TGTGCCAGTAGCCTAGGGGAAGCTAACTATGGCTACACCTTC. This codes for CASSLGEANYGYTF.